The clone carrying this TCR beta chain appeared a few times. Its antigen is not known. These data are taken from a study of radiation and T cells in renal cell carcinoma. Study-level information: Nephrectomy followed 15 Gy stereotactic body radiation by 4 weeks.

Study-wide results and limits: Top tumor clonotypes rose in blood 2 weeks post-radiation, then contracted. Pretreatment tumor biopsies were lacking, so baseline clonotypes are unknown.

Time point here: baseline pretreatment blood. As to treatment: 15 Gy SBRT to primary tumor, nephrectomy 4 weeks later. Blood was sampled at baseline, 2 weeks and 4 weeks after SBRT. Data came from immunoSEQ multiplex PCR; TCRdb stores just in-frame clones and leaves some out. The sample gives about 130,000 clones, around 83% of which show up once; 3% is in the top ten. Between the trimmed V and J ends, which lost 2 bases and 8 bases, there was a span of 7 bases. Germline assignment: CDR1 SGHRS and CDR2 YFSETQ. CDR3 length: 12 residues. This material consisted of blood, taken from a patient whose treatment included radiotherapy and nephrectomy. The rearrangement links TRBV5-1 to TRBJ2-2; D perhaps matches TRBD1 (6 bases). This TCR came from a woman aged 55-75 years with renal cell carcinoma. DNA for the CDR3: TGCGCCAGCAGCTTAGGACAGGGGGAGCTGTTTTTT. Translation: CASSLGQGELFF.